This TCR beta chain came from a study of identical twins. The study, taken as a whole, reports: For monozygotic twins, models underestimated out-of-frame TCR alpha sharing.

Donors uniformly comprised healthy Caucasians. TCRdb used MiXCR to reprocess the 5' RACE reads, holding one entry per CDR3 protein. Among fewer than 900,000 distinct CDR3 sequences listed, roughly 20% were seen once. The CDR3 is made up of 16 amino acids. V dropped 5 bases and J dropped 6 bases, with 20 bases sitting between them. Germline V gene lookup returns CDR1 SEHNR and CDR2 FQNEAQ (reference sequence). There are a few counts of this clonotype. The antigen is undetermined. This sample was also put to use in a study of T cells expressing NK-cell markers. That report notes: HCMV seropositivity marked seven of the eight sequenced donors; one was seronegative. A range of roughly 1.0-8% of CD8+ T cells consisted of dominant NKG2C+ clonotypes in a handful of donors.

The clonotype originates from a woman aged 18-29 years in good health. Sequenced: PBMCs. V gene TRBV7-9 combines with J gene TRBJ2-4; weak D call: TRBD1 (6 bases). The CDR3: CASSTPLRGGGNIQYF. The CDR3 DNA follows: TGTGCCAGCAGCACGCCCCTCAGGGGTGGGGGAAACATTCAGTACTTC.